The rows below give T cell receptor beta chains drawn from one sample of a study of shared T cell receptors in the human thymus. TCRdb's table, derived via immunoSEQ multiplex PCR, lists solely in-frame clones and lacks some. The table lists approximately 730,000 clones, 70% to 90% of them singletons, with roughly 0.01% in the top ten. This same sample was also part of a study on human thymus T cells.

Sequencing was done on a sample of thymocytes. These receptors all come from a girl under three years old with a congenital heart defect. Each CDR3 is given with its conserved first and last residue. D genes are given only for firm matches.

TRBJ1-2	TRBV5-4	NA	CASSGEVTYGYTF	TGTGCCAGCAGCGGAGAGGTTACCTATGGCTACACCTTC
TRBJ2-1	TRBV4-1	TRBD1	CASSYYRDRSSYNEQFF	TGCGCCAGCAGCTACTACCGGGACAGAAGCTCCTACAATGAGCAGTTCTTC
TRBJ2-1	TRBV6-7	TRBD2	CASSSSGGWPEQFF	TGTGCCAGCAGTTCTAGCGGGGGATGGCCTGAGCAGTTCTTC
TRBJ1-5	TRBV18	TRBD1	CASSPVEARGQASQPQHF	TGTGCCAGCTCACCGGTCGAGGCTAGAGGACAGGCTAGTCAGCCCCAGCATTTT
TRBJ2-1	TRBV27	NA	CASSFPYHGGSPLPEQFF	TGTGCCAGCAGTTTTCCCTATCACGGGGGTAGTCCTCTGCCTGAGCAGTTCTTC
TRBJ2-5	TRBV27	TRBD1	CASSLATGYQETQYF	TGTGCCAGCAGTTTAGCGACAGGGTACCAAGAGACCCAGTACTTC
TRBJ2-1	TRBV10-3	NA	CAISVSAGNNEQFF	TGTGCCATCAGTGTCTCTGCGGGAAACAATGAGCAGTTCTTC
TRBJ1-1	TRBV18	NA	CASLSTTEEAFF	TGTGCCAGCTTATCCACCACGGAGGAAGCTTTCTTT
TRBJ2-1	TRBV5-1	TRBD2	CASSFSGGAYNEQFF	TGCGCCAGCAGCTTTAGCGGGGGGGCTTACAATGAGCAGTTCTTC
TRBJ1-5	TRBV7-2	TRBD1	CASSTGTAGLWNQPQHF	TGTGCCAGCAGCACGGGGACAGCGGGCCTTTGGAATCAGCCCCAGCATTTT